A single TCR beta chain is shown here with its context. Its antigen specificity is not known. No much larger clone exists at a distance of one base, and base qualities are not known. Cut back by 3 bases and 0 bases, the V and J ends lie 12 bases apart. Based on the germline V gene, the CDR1 and CDR2 sequences are MNHNS and SASEGT. The CDR3 spans 17 residues, from the cysteine through the phenylalanine. The retained sequence is limited to the CDR3, 51 bases, with the frame set at the first base. The source of the sample is a study of shared clonotypes between healthy human individuals (dated by TCRdb to the early 2020s). Background for the entire study: Three men and a couple of women, aged 18 to 49 years, made up the cohort. For each donor, three plates each were used for CD4 naive and CD4 memory, two plates were used for CD8 naive, and one plate was used for CD8 memory. To estimate repertoire size and how much clonotypes are shared between individuals, the study performed deep sequencing of blood TCR repertoires from about five healthy adults. To increase sequencing depth and limit assay-specific biases, TCR repertoire library preparation and sequencing were carried out by different laboratories using diverse techniques. Leukapheresis yielded between about 0.94 and 8.9 billion PBMCs per donor.

What the research found in general, with its limitations: Sampling was restricted to blood, and TCR repertoires in tissue are likely to differ from TCR repertoires in blood. Estimated clonotype richness was generally larger for naive than for memory subsets. Across several donors, approximately 5% of naive CD4, roughly 3.5% of naive CD8, 2% to 2.5% of memory CD4, and about 0.4% of memory CD8 clonotypes were shared. Because the study included only a small number of donors, the genetic and exposure-history diversity represented was limited. Even with the large sequencing depth, rarefaction of the sorted-subset datasets indicated that sequencing was incomplete. Compared with non-shared clonotypes, clonotypes shared by all four sorted-subset donors had higher generation probabilities. Pairwise subsampling indicated that sequencing depth was expected to affect the degree of clonotype sharing among donors.

TCR CDR3 regions were amplified from genomic DNA by multiplex PCR using the deep immunoSEQ assay. Extracted genomic DNA from each cell subset was distributed evenly across all wells of several immunoSEQ 96-well plates, and each plate was treated as a replicate. For sorted subsets, 200 ng of genomic DNA, equivalent to 30,000 or so T cell genomes, went into each replicate PCR. Purified libraries were quantified with a Qubit 3.0 fluorometer, sized on a Bioanalyzer 2100, and re-quantified with the KAPA Library Quantification kit. Every immunoSEQ 96-well plate was sequenced on a separate single-read 150-cycle Illumina NextSeq 550 flow cell. As for the authors' bioinformatics: Because the immunoSEQ output held only junctional sequences and lacked quality scores, the filtering could not match the filtering applied to full-length reads. Sequences were annotated with PyIR, a Python wrapper for IgBLAST v1.9, and V/J genes and CDR3 were assigned using IMGT germline references. Reads with weak V/J assignments (E-value above 1e-6), missing CDR3, stop codons, out-of-frame junctions, or ambiguous translated residues were removed. V3J clonotypes were defined by identical inferred V gene, J gene, and CDR3 amino acid sequence. To compute the percentage overlap between repertoires, the number of shared unique clonotypes was divided by the size of the smaller repertoire. Three approaches were used to assess repertoire richness: RTK rarefaction, the Chao1 estimator, and Recon v2.1 estimates of unobserved clonotypes. For all TCRbeta clonotypes obtained by the gDNA method from a handful of donors, generation probabilities were computed with OLGA. The clones in this table, taken by TCRdb from immuneACCESS, are in-frame only. Not every clone is retained; where verified, under half of the shortfall comes from an unresolved V gene, and the cause of the rest is unknown. V and J calls plus clone size are reproduced from that table; the DNA served to infer D and trimming. The sample records millions of clones, 85% to 95% of which are singletons. About 1.1% of the sample belongs to the ten largest clones.

CD8 naive samples were obtained by positive selection for CCR7 among CD45RO-negative cells, yielding a CD45RA+CCR7+ population from which TemRA cells were excluded. Donors were healthy HIV-negative adults with no recently reported acute infections or vaccinations. All donors were Caucasian adults living in Nashville, Tennessee, USA. Blood was collected by leukapheresis, and PBMCs were isolated by Ficoll-Histopaque density gradient centrifugation and then cryopreserved in liquid nitrogen vapor phase. Analytical flow cytometry was used to check the purity and quantity of every magnetically sorted T cell population. Genomic DNA was isolated from every sorted fraction and measured by UV absorbance on a Nanodrop 2000c.

The source material was naive CD8+ T cells sorted from blood. What this sample's cell subset or site label stands for: CD45RA+CCR7+. The receptor was derived from a man aged 18 to 30 in good health. The V gene is TRBV6-1 and the J gene is TRBJ1-6; the D gene is unclear. The DNA reads TGTGCCAGCAGTGACGAAGAATGGAGCTCCTATAATTCACCCCTCCACTTT. The encoded protein is CASSDEEWSSYNSPLHF.